The clone carrying this T cell receptor (beta chain) was seen once. RNA transcripts were the source from which TCR beta CDR3 regions were amplified. The library came from an HTBI-primed first-round RT-PCR and a second-round multiplex PCR. MiXCR, applied by TCRdb to the multiplex PCR reads, yields one record per CDR3 protein. The data hold about 220,000 distinct CDR3 sequences, with 20% to 25% observed a single time. The data stem from a study of Graves' ophthalmopathy and Graves' hyperthyroidism. With a duration under 3 months, ophthalmopathy in the donors showed moderate-to-severe activity, CAS ≥3 and NOSPECS ≥4. In this cohort, patients with other autoimmune diseases, uncontrolled infections, pregnancy or lactation were excluded. The germline V gene has CDR1 SGHRS and CDR2 YFSETQ. V trimming: 4 bases; J trimming: 0 bases; junction bases outside the gene matches: 9. The CDR3 is 16 residues long.

This chain joins TRBV5-1 and TRBJ1-1; 7 bases are shared with TRBD1. The sequencing input was peripheral blood. This receptor was taken from a woman in her fifties or sixties with Graves' ophthalmopathy. The CDR3 DNA sequence: TGCGCCAGCAGCCCCCAGGGGGAGAGAATGAACACTGAAGCTTTCTTT. This sequence encodes CASSPQGERMNTEAFF.